This T cell receptor beta chain originates from a study of beta chain features in type 1 diabetes. About the study: All of the samples together had roughly 98 million sorted cells examined.

Cell sorting via CD45RO/CCR7/CD25/CD127/CD95/CD27 was performed to obtain CD4+ naive, central memory, regulatory and stem cell-like memory cells. Findings of the study overall: VDJ junctions sequenced from type 1 diabetes patients showed fewer insertions and more deletions.

Sequencing targeted expressed TCRB transcripts, as all isolated RNA had been reverse transcribed. Profiling relied on immunoSEQ multiplex PCR, and the TCRdb table lists in-frame clones only, not all of them. The sample contains about 900,000 clones, 15% to 20% of which appear only once. This clone was seen a handful of times. Its target is unknown. Deletions cut 2 bases from V and 4 bases from J, with 6 bases between. Germline V gene lookup returns CDR1 MNHEY and CDR2 SVGAGI. This CDR3 region has 13 residues. The V call is TRBV6-5, the J call TRBJ1-5, with no clear D. Sequenced material: naive CD4+ T cells from blood. The clonotype was recovered from a woman aged 18-29 years in good health. The CDR3 coding sequence is TGTGCCAGCAGTTACGTAGGGAATCAGCCCCAGCATTTT. Its translation is CASSYVGNQPQHF.